The 24 T cell receptor beta chains below were found in one sample sequenced in a study of T cell repertoires in cytomegalovirus infection. Using its own MiXCR run on the reads, TCRdb lists one record per CDR3 protein. The data show about 85,000 distinct CDR3 sequences, 40% to 50% seen once. The antigens of these receptors remain unknown. The sample consisted of CD8+ T cells from cultured PBMCs, taken from culture after CMV antigen stimulation. The receptors originated from a human donor in good health (CMV status not recorded). Some clones in this sample may be carry-over from other donors' samples.

This clonotype was seen a handful of times. The genes are TRBV7-8 and TRBJ2-7; the match to TRBD2 covers 12 bases. The CDR3 consists of 15 residues. Germline-derived CDR1 and CDR2 are SGHVS and FQNEAQ. The junction had 8 bases not matched to a gene; V was cut back by 4 bases and J by 7 bases. CDR3 loop: CASSSSASGREEQYF. The CDR3 nucleotides read TGTGCCAGCAGCTCCTCCGCTAGCGGGAGGGAGGAGCAGTACTTC. Complete variable domain (other parts from reference TRBV7-8 and TRBJ2-7): GAGVSQSPRYKVAKRGQDVALRCDPISGHVSLFWYQQALGQGPEFLTYFQNEAQLDKSGLPSDRFFAERPEGSVSTLKIQRTQQEDSAVYLCASSSSASGREEQYFGPGTRLTVT.

This CDR3 reads CASSLALQGVDYGYTF. The CDR3 region has the DNA TGTGCCAGCAGTTTAGCGTTGCAGGGGGTAGACTATGGCTACACCTTC. The chain links TRBV12-3 or TRBV12-4 to TRBJ1-2; 7 nucleotides line up with TRBD1. Losses at the gene ends were 0 bases for V and 3 bases for J; bases not matched to a gene: 7. CDR3 length equals 16 residues.

This clonotype was seen more than once but under ten times. This chain connects TRBV7-6 to TRBJ1-5; 7 bases map to TRBD1. The CDR3 is 15 residues long. The V gene end was trimmed by 3 bases and the J gene end by 3 bases; junction bases not matched to a gene: 5. The germline V gene encodes CDR1 SGHVS and CDR2 FNYEAQ. Written as DNA, the CDR3 is TGTGCCAGCAGCTTGGGAGGGGGCCTCAATCAGCCCCAGCATTTT. Its protein product is CASSLGGGLNQPQHF.

This clonotype has just one count. This sequence joins TRBV28 and TRBJ2-1, with 15 nucleotides matching TRBD2. CDR3 length: 17 residues. The V segment lost 3 bases and the J segment 4 bases; nucleotides outside the gene matches: 4. The germline V gene encodes CDR1 MDHEN and CDR2 SYDVKM. The CDR3 spells CASSFTGTSGRYNEQFF. The CDR3 DNA reads TGTGCCAGCAGTTTTACAGGGACTAGCGGGAGGTACAATGAGCAGTTCTTC.

The CDR3 is CSVPDRTYGYTF. CDR3 nucleotide sequence: TGCAGCGTCCCGGACAGGACTTATGGCTACACCTTC. The rearrangement uses TRBV29-1 and TRBJ1-2, with 7 bases identical to TRBD1. Germline lookup yields CDR1 SQVTM and CDR2 ANQGSEA. The ends lost 6 bases at V and 5 bases at J; junction bases unmatched: 6. The CDR3 is made up of 12 amino acids.

The chain uses TRBV6-6 and TRBJ1-3; 9 nucleotides line up with TRBD1. V gave up 2 bases and J gave up 2 bases; unmatched junction bases: 10. Germline-derived CDR1 and CDR2 are MNHNY and SVGAGI (reference sequence). The CDR3 is 18 residues long. CDR3 amino acids: CASSYTPGTGRTGNTIYF. The CDR3, as DNA: TGTGCCAGCAGTTACACACCCGGGACAGGGCGGACTGGAAACACCATATATTTT.

This clonotype was recorded only once. The chain is built from TRBV6-1 and TRBJ2-2; unclear D gene. Germline V lookup: CDR1 MNHNS, CDR2 SASEGT. This CDR3 has 14 amino acids. Trimming took 6 bases from V and 4 from J, leaving 12 bases between them. The CDR3 loop is CASRPGLSTGELFF. For the CDR3, the DNA is TGTGCCAGCAGGCCGGGCCTCTCCACCGGGGAGCTGTTTTTT.

This chain joins TRBV6-6 and TRBJ1-2; D is unresolved. Germline V gives CDR1 MNHNY, CDR2 SVGAGI (reference sequence). The CDR3 runs 13 residues. V was cut by 6 bases and J by 5 bases, with 13 bases left in between. For the CDR3, the DNA is TGTGCCAGCAGCTATAACCCAAATTATGGCTACACCTTC. Encoded protein: CASSYNPNYGYTF.

J is TRBJ1-5 and V is TRBV7-9; D unclear. With 2 bases removed from V and 6 bases from J, the gap between germline ends came to 5 bases. The germline gives CDR1 SEHNR, CDR2 FQNEAQ (reference sequence). This CDR3 region has 12 residues. CDR3 in DNA: TGTGCCAGCAGCTTACCCGGTCAGCCCCAGCATTTT. Its protein is CASSLPGQPQHF.

The V and J genes are TRBV6-2 or TRBV6-3 and TRBJ2-7; 9 nucleotides line up with TRBD1. The CDR3 runs to 15 residues. J lost 4 bases, V lost 0 bases, and 4 bases had no gene match. CDR1 and CDR2 (germline): MNHEY, SVGEGT. CDR3 in DNA: TGTGCCAGCAGTTACTCGAAGGGACAGGGATACGAGCAGTACTTC. Translation gives CASSYSKGQGYEQYF.

The chain recombines TRBV30 with TRBJ1-1, with no clear D. Germline assignment: CDR1 GTSNPN and CDR2 SVGIG (reference sequence). The CDR3 contains 14 residues. Trimming shortened V by 4 bases and J by 5 bases, and 17 bases separated the two germline ends. The CDR3 reads CAWNRPLVFTEAFF. The CDR3, as DNA: TGTGCCTGGAATAGGCCCTTAGTTTTTACTGAAGCTTTCTTT. The full variable domain, rest sourced from reference TRBV30 and TRBJ1-1, is SQTIHQWPATLVQPVGSPLSLECTVEGTSNPNLYWYRQAAGRGLQLLFYSVGIGQISSEVPQNLSASRPQDRQFILSSKKLLLSDSGFYLCAWNRPLVFTEAFFGQGTRLTVV.

The gene calls are TRBV7-8 and TRBJ2-7, with D possibly being TRBD2 (5 bases). The CDR3 spans 14 residues. The V end was cut by 5 bases, the J end by 3 bases, with 14 bases between. Per germline, CDR1 SGHVS and CDR2 FQNEAQ. CDR3 protein: CASSPEGSGYEQYF. CDR3 nucleotides: TGTGCCAGCAGCCCTGAGGGCAGTGGCTACGAGCAGTACTTC.

This clonotype was observed a handful of times. The chain couples TRBV24-1 to TRBJ2-2; D ambiguous. The CDR3 spans 13 residues. Germline V CDR1 and CDR2: KGHDR, SFDVKD. The V and J ends lost 3 bases and 1 base respectively, with 2 bases between them. The CDR3 is CATSDGNTGELFF. CDR3 in DNA: TGTGCCACCAGTGATGGGAACACCGGGGAGCTGTTTTTT.

The chain joins TRBV6-6 to TRBJ2-1; D remains ambiguous. Per germline, CDR1 MNHNY and CDR2 SVGAGI (reference sequence). V was pared by 0 bases and J by 3 bases, with 6 bases between. This CDR3 is built from 14 residues. CDR3 loop: CASSYSSDYNEQFF. Here the CDR3 DNA reads TGTGCCAGCAGTTACTCGTCGGACTACAATGAGCAGTTCTTC.

This chain uses TRBV7-3 with TRBJ1-1; TRBD1 aligns across 8 bases. Trimming at V came to 4 bases and at J to 0 bases, leaving 7 bases not matched to a gene. Germline loops: CDR1 SGHTA, CDR2 FQGTGA. CDR3 length equals 16 residues. CDR3 DNA: TGTGCCAGCAGCTCCACTCGGGACAGGTTGAACACTGAAGCTTTCTTT. Amino acids: CASSSTRDRLNTEAFF.

The V gene is TRBV7-6, the J gene TRBJ2-4; D not resolved. The germline gives CDR1 SGHVS, CDR2 FNYEAQ. V shed 7 bases and J shed 1 base, with 8 bases lying between them. CDR3 size: 13 residues. The CDR3 nucleotides are TGTGCCAGCACCCTGGAGGCCAAAAACATTCAGTACTTC. Translation gives CASTLEAKNIQYF. Drawing the rest from reference TRBV7-6 and TRBJ2-4, the complete variable domain is GAGVSQSPRYKVTKRGQDVALRCDPISGHVSLYWYRQALGQGPEFLTYFNYEAQQDKSGLPNDRFSAERPEGSISTLTIQRTEQRDSAMYRCASTLEAKNIQYFGAGTRLSVL.

In its sample, this clonotype was seen many times. The genes are TRBV7-8 and TRBJ1-5, with D tentatively TRBD1 (6 bases). The CDR3 runs 14 residues. With 3 bases removed from V and 4 bases from J, the gap between germline ends came to 10 bases. Germline assignment: CDR1 SGHVS and CDR2 FQNEAQ. The CDR3 DNA follows: TGTGCCAGCAGCTTCGACAGGAGGAATCAGCCCCAGCATTTT. Encoded protein: CASSFDRRNQPQHF.

The rearrangement uses TRBV7-8 and TRBJ2-6; tentatively, D is TRBD1 (6 bases). Germline V gene sequence: CDR1 SGHVS, CDR2 FQNEAQ. V lost 2 bases and J lost 2, with 7 bases in between. This CDR3 is 15 amino acids long. In nucleotides, the CDR3 is TGTGCCAGCAGCTTAAGGACAGCTGGGGCCAACGTCCTGACTTTC. Amino acid sequence: CASSLRTAGANVLTF.

This clonotype was seen a few times. The chain joins TRBV7-9 to TRBJ1-5; tentative D call: TRBD1 (5 bases). The length of the CDR3 is 16 residues. V was clipped by 5 bases and J by 0 bases, with 14 bases between them. Germline V CDR1 and CDR2: SEHNR, FQNEAQ (reference sequence). The CDR3 region has the DNA TGTGCCAGCAGCGACCAGACAGATTATAGCAATCAGCCCCAGCATTTT. Amino acids: CASSDQTDYSNQPQHF.

This clonotype was found a few times. The chain joins TRBV14 to TRBJ2-7; 12 bases match TRBD2. V dropped 4 bases and J dropped 7; count of bases not matched to a gene: 8. The germline V gene has CDR1 SGHDN and CDR2 FVKESK. The CDR3 consists of 15 residues. CDR3 in DNA: TGTGCCAGCAGCCCTCGACTAGCGGGAGTGTGGGAGCAGTACTTC. Translated, it gives CASSPRLAGVWEQYF.

This chain uses TRBV4-2 with TRBJ2-7; perhaps TRBD2 as D (5 bases). CDR3 length equals 14 residues. Trimming removed 0 bases from V and 4 bases from J, with 10 bases in between. CDR1 and CDR2 (germline): LGHNA, YNFKEQ. The CDR3, as DNA: TGTGCCAGCAGCCAAGAAAGCGGTTCATACGAGCAGTACTTC. This gives the protein CASSQESGSYEQYF.

The rearrangement uses TRBV7-8 and TRBJ2-5, with 9 bases lining up with TRBD1. CDR3 length equals 15 residues. The germline V gene encodes CDR1 SGHVS and CDR2 FQNEAQ. Germline trimming cut 5 bases from V and 1 base from J; bases unmatched to any gene: 5. Here the CDR3 reads CASSADRGLQETQYF. DNA for the CDR3: TGTGCCAGCAGCGCGGACAGGGGCCTCCAAGAGACCCAGTACTTC. The whole variable domain, filled in from reference TRBV7-8 and TRBJ2-5, reads GAGVSQSPRYKVAKRGQDVALRCDPISGHVSLFWYQQALGQGPEFLTYFQNEAQLDKSGLPSDRFFAERPEGSVSTLKIQRTQQEDSAVYLCASSADRGLQETQYFGPGTRLLVL.

J is TRBJ1-5 and V is TRBV28; D remains unclear. Germline lookup yields CDR1 MDHEN and CDR2 SYDVKM. This CDR3 contains 16 residues. V dropped 2 bases and J dropped 0 bases, with 11 bases sitting between them. The CDR3 sequence: CASSLIISYSNQPQHF. For the CDR3, the DNA is TGTGCCAGCAGTTTAATTATTTCCTATAGCAATCAGCCCCAGCATTTT. The full variable domain, completed using reference TRBV28 and TRBJ1-5, is DVKVTQSSRYLVKRTGEKVFLECVQDMDHENMFWYRQDPGLGLRLIYFSYDVKMKEKGDIPEGYSVSREKKERFSLILESASTNQTSMYLCASSLIISYSNQPQHFGDGTRLSIL.

V and J are TRBV7-3 and TRBJ2-2; D gene uncertain. This CDR3 spans 13 amino acids. Between the trimmed V and J ends, which lost 3 bases and 2 bases, there was a span of 4 bases. The germline V gene encodes CDR1 SGHTA and CDR2 FQGTGA. The CDR3 region is CASSFDNTGELFF. CDR3 DNA sequence: TGTGCCAGCAGCTTCGATAACACCGGGGAGCTGTTTTTT.